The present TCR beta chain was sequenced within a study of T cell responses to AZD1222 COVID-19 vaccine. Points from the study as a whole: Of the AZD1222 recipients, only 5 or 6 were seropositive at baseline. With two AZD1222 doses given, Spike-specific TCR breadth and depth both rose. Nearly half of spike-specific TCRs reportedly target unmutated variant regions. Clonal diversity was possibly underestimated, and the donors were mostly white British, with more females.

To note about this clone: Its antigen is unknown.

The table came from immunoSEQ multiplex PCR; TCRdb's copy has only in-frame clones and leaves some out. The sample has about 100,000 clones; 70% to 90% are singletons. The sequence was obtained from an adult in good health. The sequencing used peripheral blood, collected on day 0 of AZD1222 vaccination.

In DNA form, the CDR3 reads TGTGCCAGCAGCCAAAGACAGGGGGGTGAAAAACTGTTTTTT. Protein: CASSQRQGGEKLFF. The rearrangement joins TRBV7-2 to TRBJ1-4; 9 bases agree with TRBD1. The junction had 5 bases not matched to a gene; V was cut back by 5 bases and J by 7 bases. Germline CDR1 reads SGHTA; CDR2 reads FQGNSA. The CDR3 consists of 14 residues.